One sample yielded the 2 T cell receptor beta chains listed below, sequenced in a study of blood T cell repertoires in COVID-19. The repertoire was sequenced with immunoSEQ multiplex PCR; TCRdb's copy has only in-frame clones and lacks some. The sample includes 130,000 to 150,000 clones, about 85% of them seen just once. The specimen was peripheral blood. The receptor set was obtained from a human donor in a cohort sampled during active COVID-19.

As DNA, the CDR3 is TGTGCCAGCAGCAACAGGTACAATGAGCAGTTCTTC. Its protein product is CASSNRYNEQFF. The chain joins TRBV7-9 to TRBJ2-1; maybe TRBD1 (5 bases). The germline gives CDR1 SEHNR, CDR2 FQNEAQ (reference sequence). CDR3 length: 12 residues. The ends were cut back, 5 bases at V and 4 bases at J, with 6 bases in the middle.

This clone was recorded a few times. The chain joins TRBV11-2 to TRBJ2-7; TRBD2 is a possible D gene (6 bases). V dropped 8 bases and J dropped 5 bases, with 22 bases sitting between them. The length of the CDR3 is 15 residues. Per germline, CDR1 SGHAT and CDR2 FQNNGV. CDR3 bases: TGTGCCAGCGGGGAGGCGTCTAGGTTGGGCAACGAGCAGTACTTC. This translates into CASGEASRLGNEQYF.